This TCR beta chain is from a study of blood T cell repertoires in COVID-19 (dated by TCRdb to about 2020). About the full investigation: The collaborator samples originated in the United States, Italy and Spain and spanned the acute and convalescent phases of COVID-19. The material from the prospective study consisted of cDNA or gDNA derived from T cells, B-cell-depleted T cells, or PBMCs. Deeply sampled blood TCRbeta repertoires from subjects exposed to, actively infected with, or recovered from COVID-19 were included in the dataset. The repertoires were released in a freely available public database intended as a resource for research on the immune response to SARS-CoV-2. Samples were obtained from the ongoing ImmuneRACE study (first 160 participants) and from about 1,300 subjects provided by 6 global collaborators. Nearly every sample came with metadata listing a de-identified subject ID, COVID-19 status, age in years and sex. Where HLA class I and class II types were available, the types were taken from metadata supplied by the sample provider, not from assay-based typing. On the study overall, not on this receptor specifically: How much clinical and demographic metadata was included differed by source and by participant, and the metadata was provided uncurated.

The collaborating institutions used their own protocols to collect whole blood in K2EDTA tubes. Collaborator samples were shipped for TCRbeta analysis as frozen whole blood, isolated PBMCs, or DNA extracted from either sample type. As regards this clone: The specificity of this receptor is unknown. Nothing much larger sits one base from this clone, and base qualities are not available.

TCRbeta CDR3 regions were amplified from genomic DNA by means of the immunoSEQ Assay, a bias-controlled multiplex PCR. The original methods were these. The number of nucleated cells in each sample was estimated by amplification of reference gene primers within the assay. To quantify the absolute abundance of each unique TCRbeta CDR3 rearrangement, sequence reads were collapsed and filtered. Productive Simpson clonality was computed per sample as the square root of Simpson's diversity index over productive rearrangements. Held by TCRdb, this immuneACCESS table contains in-frame sequences only and omits some clones. Under half of the omission traces to an unresolved V gene where checked; the cause of the rest is unknown. V and J calls and clone size are given by that table; D and trimming were obtained from the DNA. The sample has 55,000 to 75,000 clones on record, less than 75% of them singletons. The top ten clones comprise around 21% of the sample.

The germline V gene gives CDR1 as SNHLY and CDR2 as FYNNEI. The CDR3 numbers 11 residues from cysteine through phenylalanine. Of the read, only the CDR3 DNA is kept; its 33 bases are in frame from base 1. V gives up 11 bases and J gives up 7 bases, and the segment between their germline ends measures 14 bases. Sequenced sample: peripheral blood. Recombination linked TRBV2 to TRBJ1-2; D gene: possibly TRBD1, on 5 matching bases. The TCR was taken from a man in his fifties or sixties with acute or convalescent COVID-19. The CDR3 protein sequence reads: CAGGVDIGYTF. At the DNA level, the sequence is TGTGCCGGGGGGGTCGATATTGGCTACACCTTC.